This TCR beta chain was observed in a study of blood T cell repertoires in COVID-19. Study background: Sources were T cells, B-cell-depleted T cells, or PBMCs; the material itself was cDNA or gDNA.

The data were produced by immunoSEQ multiplex PCR, yet TCRdb's version contains in-frame clones alone and is incomplete. The table shows approximately 150,000 clones, with 79% occurring only once. The CDR3 spans 12 residues. The germline V gene has CDR1 MNHEY and CDR2 SMNVEV (reference sequence). After removal of 5 bases from V and 7 bases from J, the junction contained 4 bases not matched to a gene. The receptor was isolated from a woman aged 55-70 years with COVID-19, enrolled during active disease. This chain connects TRBV27 to TRBJ1-2; 7 nucleotides align to TRBD1. Sequencing was carried out using peripheral blood. The CDR3 bases are TGTGCCAGCAGTCCGACAGGGTTTGGCTACACCTTC. It translates to CASSPTGFGYTF.